The rows below give T cell receptor beta chains drawn from one sample of a study of cytomegalovirus exposure and HLA in healthy donors. Profiled with immunoSEQ multiplex PCR; TCRdb holds only in-frame clones, not every one. The sample consists of around 72,000 clones, 50% to 80% of them appearing once. Specimen: PBMCs. These receptor sequences come from a man between 35 and 55 years old in good health and CMV-seropositive. The CDR3 runs from the conserved cysteine through the conserved F or W. The D gene is left open where the match is weak. Size is stated for part of the rows, as once, few or many counts, or as a class when the clone is expanded.

. TRBJ2-3 . TRBV30 CAWSVGGGTDTQYF TGTGCCTGGAGTGTGGGGGGAGGCACAGATACGCAGTATTTT
. TRBJ2-7 . TRBV19 CASSITGQTSYEQYF TGTGCCAGTAGTATTACAGGTCAAACCTCCTACGAGCAGTACTTC
. TRBJ2-3 TRBD2 TRBV28 CASSFFGGGRTSTDTQYF TGTGCCAGCAGTTTTTTCGGCGGGGGGCGAACTAGCACAGATACGCAGTATTTT
. TRBJ2-1 TRBD2 TRBV28 CASTSGGDEQFF TGTGCCAGCACTAGCGGGGGGGATGAGCAGTTCTTC
. TRBJ2-7 TRBD1 TRBV10-1 CASSDRALGQGAYEQYF TGCGCCAGCAGTGATAGGGCTTTGGGACAGGGAGCCTACGAGCAGTACTTC
. TRBJ2-5 TRBD2 TRBV7-3 CASSHLAEETQYF TGTGCCAGCAGCCATCTAGCGGAAGAGACCCAGTACTTC
few TRBJ1-2 . TRBV29-1 CSVFRNYGYTF TGCAGCGTTTTCAGGAACTATGGCTACACCTTC
few TRBJ2-7 . TRBV7-2 CASSLSGYEQYF TGTGCCAGCAGCTTATCAGGGTACGAGCAGTACTTC
. TRBJ2-1 TRBD2 TRBV19 CASSIVAGVHNEQFF TGTGCCAGTAGTATAGTAGCGGGGGTCCACAATGAGCAGTTCTTC
. TRBJ2-3 . TRBV5-6 CASSLVQGGADTQYF TGTGCCAGCAGCTTGGTTCAGGGAGGCGCAGATACGCAGTATTTT
. TRBJ2-2 . TRBV2 CASSDFGLTGELFF TGTGCCAGCAGTGATTTCGGTCTGACCGGGGAGCTGTTTTTT
. TRBJ1-6 . TRBV7-9 CASSPGHYNSPLHF TGTGCCAGCAGCCCGGGACATTATAATTCACCCCTCCACTTT
. TRBJ1-1 . TRBV28 CASSFNAPGGMNTEAFF TGTGCCAGCAGTTTCAATGCGCCGGGGGGAATGAACACTGAAGCTTTCTTT
. TRBJ1-1 TRBD1 TRBV5-6 CASSGDRGQTEAFF TGTGCCAGCAGCGGGGACAGGGGGCAAACTGAAGCTTTCTTT
once TRBJ1-5 . TRBV15 CATSRVREQGIHF TGTGCCACCAGCAGAGTGAGGGAGCAGGGGATACATTTT
. TRBJ2-1 TRBD2 TRBV4-1 CASSQQTSGGYNEQFF TGCGCCAGCAGCCAGCAAACTAGCGGGGGGTACAATGAGCAGTTCTTC
. TRBJ2-5 TRBD1 TRBV28 CASSLRGGYEETQYF TGTGCCAGCAGTTTAAGAGGGGGCTATGAAGAGACCCAGTACTTC
few TRBJ1-2 TRBD1 TRBV7-2 CASSTGTGGRSYTF TGTGCCAGCAGCACCGGGACAGGAGGGAGGAGCTACACCTTC
. TRBJ2-5 TRBD2 TRBV9 CASSPPLRPSGEGKETQYF TGTGCCAGCAGCCCACCCCTGAGGCCTAGCGGGGAGGGAAAAGAGACCCAGTACTTC
. TRBJ1-6 . TRBV7-2 CASSFSFQGSPLHF TGTGCCAGCAGCTTTTCATTCCAGGGATCACCCCTCCACTTT